Listed below are T cell receptor beta chains from one sample, sequenced in a study of cytomegalovirus exposure and HLA in healthy donors. Clones were sequenced by immunoSEQ multiplex PCR, and TCRdb holds only the in-frame ones, with some missing. The table has 150,000 to 200,000 clones, around 74% seen once. The source material was PBMCs. These receptors were collected from a female donor in good health and CMV-seronegative. CDR3s include the opening cysteine and the closing phenylalanine or tryptophan. A D gene is named only where the DNA matches it firmly. Size values are once, few and many counts, or a class for expanded clones, and some rows have none.

abundance: -; d_gene: -; v_gene: TRBV5-1; j_gene: TRBJ2-5; CDR3aa: CASRLKQGTQETQYF; CDR3nt: TGCGCCAGCAGATTGAAACAGGGGACTCAAGAGACCCAGTACTTC
abundance: -; d_gene: -; v_gene: TRBV28; j_gene: TRBJ2-7; CDR3aa: CASSVGVDSEQYF; CDR3nt: TGTGCCAGCAGTGTAGGGGTCGACAGCGAGCAGTACTTC
abundance: -; d_gene: -; v_gene: TRBV7-8; j_gene: TRBJ1-5; CDR3aa: CASSLDIYSNQPQHF; CDR3nt: TGTGCCAGCAGCTTGGACATTTATAGCAATCAGCCCCAGCATTTT
abundance: -; d_gene: -; v_gene: TRBV28; j_gene: TRBJ1-5; CDR3aa: CASSLRSGVGQPQHF; CDR3nt: TGTGCCAGCAGTTTAAGGTCAGGGGTCGGACAGCCCCAGCATTTT
abundance: few; d_gene: -; v_gene: TRBV7-2; j_gene: TRBJ1-2; CDR3aa: CASSLIGQNRASYGYTF; CDR3nt: TGTGCCAGCAGCTTAATCGGCCAAAACAGGGCGAGCTATGGCTACACCTTC
abundance: -; d_gene: TRBD1; v_gene: TRBV6-5; j_gene: TRBJ2-3; CDR3aa: CASSSAGQGLTDTQYF; CDR3nt: TGTGCCAGCAGTTCGGCAGGACAGGGCCTGACAGATACGCAGTATTTT
abundance: few; d_gene: -; v_gene: TRBV7-2; j_gene: TRBJ2-7; CDR3aa: CASSLPRAYEQYF; CDR3nt: TGTGCCAGCAGCTTACCCCGGGCCTACGAGCAGTACTTC
abundance: -; d_gene: -; v_gene: TRBV7-3; j_gene: TRBJ2-3; CDR3aa: CASSLVVGADTQYF; CDR3nt: TGTGCCAGCAGCTTAGTTGTAGGGGCAGATACGCAGTATTTT
abundance: -; d_gene: TRBD2; v_gene: TRBV7-2; j_gene: TRBJ2-5; CDR3aa: CASSRQAGLADGAQYF; CDR3nt: TGTGCCAGCAGCCGTCAAGCGGGACTAGCGGATGGGGCCCAGTACTTC
abundance: -; d_gene: TRBD1; v_gene: TRBV7-3; j_gene: TRBJ1-6; CDR3aa: CASSQEGQGANNSPLHF; CDR3nt: TGTGCCAGCAGCCAGGAGGGACAGGGGGCGAATAATTCACCCCTCCACTTT
abundance: -; d_gene: -; v_gene: TRBV15; j_gene: TRBJ2-2; CDR3aa: CATRDQDRFTGELFF; CDR3nt: TGTGCCACCAGGGACCAGGACAGATTCACCGGGGAGCTGTTTTTT
abundance: -; d_gene: TRBD2; v_gene: TRBV6-4; j_gene: TRBJ2-1; CDR3aa: CASSEKAGASHEQFF; CDR3nt: TGTGCCAGCAGTGAAAAAGCGGGGGCTAGCCATGAGCAGTTCTTC
abundance: -; d_gene: -; v_gene: TRBV13; j_gene: TRBJ2-7; CDR3aa: CASSSGTSLYEQYF; CDR3nt: TGTGCCAGCAGCTCGGGGACTTCCCTTTACGAGCAGTACTTC
abundance: -; d_gene: TRBD2; v_gene: TRBV6-6; j_gene: TRBJ2-7; CDR3aa: CASSYRAGGLSEQYF; CDR3nt: TGTGCCAGCAGTTACCGCGCGGGGGGGCTGAGCGAGCAGTACTTC
abundance: -; d_gene: -; v_gene: TRBV6-1; j_gene: TRBJ1-5; CDR3aa: CASRTYQGSDQPQHF; CDR3nt: TGTGCCAGCAGGACCTACCAGGGATCGGATCAGCCCCAGCATTTT
abundance: once; d_gene: -; v_gene: TRBV5-5; j_gene: TRBJ1-4; CDR3aa: CASSWTDEKLFF; CDR3nt: TGTGCCAGCAGCTGGACAGATGAAAAACTGTTTTTT
abundance: -; d_gene: TRBD2; v_gene: TRBV10-1; j_gene: TRBJ2-7; CDR3aa: CASSGLAGAHEQYF; CDR3nt: TGCGCCAGCAGTGGTCTAGCGGGAGCCCACGAGCAGTACTTC